This T cell receptor (beta chain) is drawn from a study of beta chain features in type 1 diabetes. Study-level background: Roughly 98 million sorted cells were examined across all samples.

Sequenced material consisted of expressed TCRB transcripts (all of the isolated RNA was reverse transcribed). Reads from naive, central memory and regulatory T cell samples averaged around 3.5 million. The method was immunoSEQ multiplex PCR; TCRdb's version includes in-frame clones alone and lacks a portion of them. Of about 210,000 clones detected, approximately 11% appear once; the ten largest clones hold approximately 1.4%. This clone came up many times. The antigen is not known. Overall study results and limits: When Type 1 diabetes patients were examined, their TCRB CDR3s proved moderately but significantly shorter in all four CD4+ subsets.

Source material: central memory CD4+ T cells from blood. The source of this sequence is a man younger than 35 in good health.

The CDR3 reads CASSRTSGSVSGELFF. CDR3 coding DNA: TGTGCCAGCAGCCGTACTAGCGGGAGCGTATCCGGGGAGCTGTTTTTT. The chain has TRBV7-9 and TRBJ2-2, with 11 bases identical to TRBD2. With 5 bases clipped from V and 6 bases from J, the junction kept 8 bases outside the gene matches. The CDR3 totals 16 residues. The germline V gene has CDR1 SEHNR and CDR2 FQNEAQ (reference sequence).